This entry lists 21 T cell receptor beta chains sequenced from one sample in a study of T cell responses to AZD1222 COVID-19 vaccine. The assay was immunoSEQ multiplex PCR, and TCRdb's table has in-frame clones only and misses some. Of around 120,000 clones listed, approximately 90% are singletons. The material sequenced was peripheral blood, taken on day 0 of AZD1222 vaccination. The receptors stem from an adult in good health.

This clone was detected only a few times. This chain links TRBV10-3 with TRBJ2-7; TRBD1 might be the D (6 bases). The germline V and J ends were trimmed by 2 bases and 0 bases, with 17 bases remaining between them. Germline values: CDR1 ENHRY, CDR2 SYGVKD. The CDR3 extends over 17 amino acids. CDR3 DNA sequence: TGTGCCATCAGTGAGATCGGAGGTGGACAGAGCTCCTACGAGCAGTACTTC. Residues: CAISEIGGGQSSYEQYF.

In regard to this clone: The same CDR3 is also encoded by other DNA sequences in this sample. The gene calls are TRBV18 and TRBJ2-2; 7 bases are a match to TRBD2. Germline CDR1 and CDR2: KGHSH and LQKENI. This CDR3 comprises 16 residues. V shed 0 bases, J shed 1 base, and the junction held 2 bases outside the gene matches. The CDR3 region has the DNA TGTGCCAGCTCACCACCGGGAGGGCGGAACACCGGGGAGCTGTTTTTT. It is translated as CASSPPGGRNTGELFF. Complete variable domain (other parts from reference TRBV18 and TRBJ2-2): NAGVMQNPRHLVRRRGQEARLRCSPMKGHSHVYWYRQLPEEGLKFMVYLQKENIIDESGMPKERFSAEFPKEGPSILRIQQVVRGDSAAYFCASSPPGGRNTGELFFGEGSRLTVL.

In DNA form, the CDR3 reads TGTGCCAGCAGCTTAGTTGGGGGGGACGAGCAGTACTTC. Its translation is CASSLVGGDEQYF. V usage is TRBV7-9 and J usage is TRBJ2-7; 7 bases align to TRBD2. This CDR3 comprises 13 residues. Germline values: CDR1 SEHNR, CDR2 FQNEAQ (reference sequence). V dropped 1 base and J dropped 5; count of bases not matched to a gene: 2.

J is TRBJ2-5 and V is TRBV28, with 7 bases matching TRBD2. Germline V gene data show CDR1 as MDHEN and CDR2 as SYDVKM. Trimming removed 9 bases from V and 3 bases from J; junction bases left unmatched: 16. The CDR3 consists of 16 residues. The CDR3 DNA follows: TGTGCCAGTCAAATTGTTAGTAGCCTAGCGGAAGAGACCCAGTACTTC. Amino acid sequence: CASQIVSSLAEETQYF.

The chain couples TRBV6-6 to TRBJ2-2, with 11 bases identical to TRBD2. The germline CDR1 and CDR2 sequences are MNHNY and SVGAGI (reference sequence). V trimming: 5 bases; J trimming: 0 bases; junction bases outside the gene matches: 11. CDR3 length: 19 amino acids. In nucleotides, the CDR3 is TGTGCCAGCAGTCGATCCGGGACTAGCGGACGATCGAACACCGGGGAGCTGTTTTTT. Translation: CASSRSGTSGRSNTGELFF.

CDR3 in amino acids: CASSLEGGAAYGYTF. CDR3 nucleotides: TGTGCCAGCAGCTTAGAAGGGGGGGCGGCCTATGGCTACACCTTC. The rearrangement joins TRBV7-2 to TRBJ1-2, with TRBD1 as a possible D gene (6 bases). V was cut by 1 base and J by 4 bases, with 13 bases left in between. Germline V gene data show CDR1 as SGHTA and CDR2 as FQGNSA. The CDR3 totals 15 residues.

Only a few counts were recorded for this clone. The CDR3 here is CATRHWLGEETDTQYF. The CDR3 DNA reads as TGTGCAACCCGTCATTGGTTAGGAGAGGAGACAGATACGCAGTATTTT. The chain links TRBV12-2 to TRBJ2-3; the table gives TRBD2 as D, unverified against the DNA. TRBV12-2 is a recognized pseudogene. CDR3 length equals 16 residues.

This chain uses TRBV19 with TRBJ2-2; D is possibly TRBD1 or TRBD2 (6 bases each). The CDR3 totals 14 residues. Germline loops: CDR1 LNHDA, CDR2 SQIVND (reference sequence). V was trimmed by 3 bases and J by 10 bases, leaving 15 bases between them. The CDR3 region has the DNA TGTGCCAGTAGTATGCGGGGACACCGGGAGGAGCTGTTTTTT. Translated, it gives CASSMRGHREELFF.

The V gene is TRBV9, the J gene TRBJ1-6; D might be TRBD1 (5 bases). CDR3 length: 15 residues. Per the germline V gene, CDR1 is SGDLS and CDR2 is YYNGEE. V gave up 4 bases and J gave up 7 bases, with 15 bases separating them. CDR3 sequence (DNA): TGTGCCAGCAGCTCGCTACCGGGGGGAAATTCACCCCTCCACTTT. Its translation: CASSSLPGGNSPLHF.

The rearrangement links TRBV18 to TRBJ1-5; 10 positions match TRBD1. CDR1 is KGHSH, CDR2 LQKENI, per germline. The V and J ends lost 4 bases and 5 bases, in that order; junction bases with no gene match: 5. This CDR3 comprises 15 residues. CDR3 sequence reads: CASSRKTGGDQPQHF. The CDR3 DNA reads TGTGCCAGCTCACGCAAGACAGGGGGCGATCAGCCCCAGCATTTT.

This clone appeared a single time. The gene calls are TRBV4-3 and TRBJ2-7; 7 bases fit TRBD1. CDR3 length equals 14 residues. The germline V gene encodes CDR1 LGHNA and CDR2 YSLEER. V shed 0 bases and J 7 bases; nucleotides not matched to a gene: 6. CDR3: CASSQDQGVVEQYF. In nucleotides, the CDR3 is TGCGCCAGCAGCCAAGATCAGGGGGTAGTGGAGCAGTACTTC.

This rearrangement joins TRBV24-1 to TRBJ1-3; no clear D. The CDR3 covers 12 residues. Per the germline V gene, CDR1 is KGHDR and CDR2 is SFDVKD. V gave up 8 bases and J gave up 4 bases, with 8 bases separating them. The CDR3 is CATIPSGNTIYF. CDR3 bases: TGTGCCACCATTCCCTCGGGAAACACCATATATTTT.

The V gene is TRBV29-1, the J gene TRBJ2-5; 8 bases line up with TRBD1. Trimming took 3 bases from V and 1 from J; bases not matched to a gene: 7. Germline loops: CDR1 SQVTM, CDR2 ANQGSEA. This CDR3 comprises 15 residues. Written as DNA, the CDR3 is TGCAGCGTTGATGATGACAGGGGCCTCCAAGAGACCCAGTACTTC. Amino acids: CSVDDDRGLQETQYF.

The chain combines TRBV7-6 with TRBJ2-2; 12 bases agree with TRBD1. Germline CDR1 reads SGHVS; CDR2 reads FNYEAQ. Germline trimming cut 0 bases from V and 4 bases from J; bases unmatched to any gene: 6. The CDR3 totals 18 residues. CDR3 bases: TGTGCCAGCAGCTTAGCGGGACAGGGGGCATGGAGCACCGGGGAGCTGTTTTTT. Its translation: CASSLAGQGAWSTGELFF.

The gene calls are TRBV7-8 and TRBJ1-1; unclear D gene. CDR3 size: 12 residues. V lost 5 bases and J lost 7, with 11 bases in between. Germline CDR1 is SGHVS and CDR2 is FQNEAQ. CDR3 bases: TGTGCCAGCAGCGGTGATTGGGGTGAAGCTTTCTTT. Protein sequence: CASSGDWGEAFF.

This clone was seen once. This chain connects TRBV30 to TRBJ2-7, with a weak D call TRBD1 (5 bases). Trimming stripped 0 bases from V and 7 bases from J, with 10 bases between. Germline values: CDR1 GTSNPN, CDR2 SVGIG (reference sequence). The length of the CDR3 is 12 residues. CDR3 nucleotide sequence: TGTGCCTGGAGTGTACCAGGGTTTGAGCAGTACTTC. It encodes CAWSVPGFEQYF.

The sample holds one count of this clone. The chain recombines TRBV7-8 with TRBJ1-5; a weak D match, TRBD1 (6 bases). Trimming stripped 10 bases from V and 2 bases from J, with 15 bases between. The CDR3 loop spans 14 amino acids. CDR1 is SGHVS, CDR2 FQNEAQ, per germline. The CDR3 loop is CATKQGMGNQPQHF. CDR3 DNA sequence: TGTGCCACCAAACAGGGTATGGGCAATCAGCCCCAGCATTTT.

This rearrangement joins TRBV5-4 to TRBJ2-1, with 7 bases lining up with TRBD2. The CDR3 contains 16 residues. Germline CDR1 is SGHNT and CDR2 is YYREEE (reference sequence). J gave up 9 bases and V 3 bases, and 15 bases lay outside the gene matches. The DNA of the CDR3 is TGTGCCAGCAGCTCGCCGATTCTTACTAGCGCCCTTGAGCAGTTCTTC. Encoded protein: CASSSPILTSALEQFF. Combining the CDR3 with reference TRBV5-4 and TRBJ2-1 gives the whole variable domain ETGVTQSPTHLIKTRGQQVTLRCSSQSGHNTVSWYQQALGQGPQFIFQYYREEENGRGNFPPRFSGLQFPNYSSELNVNALELDDSALYLCASSSPILTSALEQFFGPGTRLTVL.

The genes are TRBV4-3 and TRBJ2-3; 11 bases are a match to TRBD2. Germline lookup yields CDR1 LGHNA and CDR2 YSLEER. The CDR3 extends over 17 amino acids. V was clipped by 0 bases and J by 3 bases; unmatched bases: 5. The CDR3 loop is CASSQESSGRMTDTQYF. DNA of the CDR3: TGCGCCAGCAGCCAAGAGTCTAGCGGGAGGATGACAGATACGCAGTATTTT.

The chain uses TRBV11-3 and TRBJ2-1; perhaps TRBD2 as D (5 bases). Looked up from germline, CDR1 is SGHNT and CDR2 is YENEEA. Trimming took 2 bases from V and 9 from J, leaving 8 bases between them. CDR3 size: 12 residues. The CDR3 loop is CASSLSGSEQFF. Here the CDR3 DNA reads TGTGCCAGCAGCTTAAGCGGTAGTGAGCAGTTCTTC.

V usage is TRBV6-5 and J usage is TRBJ1-2, with D maybe TRBD1 (6 bases). V lost 3 bases, J lost 0 bases, and 11 bases lay in between. Germline loops: CDR1 MNHEY, CDR2 SVGAGI. The CDR3 loop spans 15 amino acids. CDR3 sequence (DNA): TGTGCCAGCAGTTATCAACAGGGCTCTAACTATGGCTACACCTTC. Translated, it gives CASSYQQGSNYGYTF.